The T cell receptor beta chain described here comes from a study of T cells after yellow fever vaccination. The study, taken as a whole, reports: Abundant clonotypes from the bulk population could have been carried over as contaminants into FACS-sorted repertoires.

TCRdb fed the 5' RACE reads into MiXCR, producing one record per CDR3 protein. This table has roughly 400,000 distinct CDR3 sequences, roughly 20% appearing once. The length of the CDR3 is 12 residues. Germline assignment: CDR1 MDHEN and CDR2 SYDVKM. The ends lost 6 bases at V and 5 bases at J; junction bases unmatched: 2. Remarks on this clonotype: The antigen is undetermined.

The specimen comprised PBMCs, sampled before the yellow fever booster vaccination. V and J are TRBV28 and TRBJ1-1; 8 bases align to TRBD1. This TCR came from a man aged 18 to 30 who received the YFV17D yellow fever vaccine. CDR3 residues: CASRRQGTEAFF. CDR3 sequence (DNA): TGTGCCAGCAGAAGACAGGGGACTGAAGCTTTCTTT.